The 27 T cell receptor beta chains given below trace back to one sample, sequenced in a study of identical twins. From the 5' RACE reads, TCRdb called clonotypes with MiXCR, one entry per CDR3 protein. The sample yields hundreds of thousands of distinct CDR3 sequences, 8.5% to 9.5% seen once. The same specimen was also included in a second study, on yellow fever vaccine responses in identical twins.

What was sequenced was PBMCs. These receptors were taken from a woman under 30 in good health.

This clonotype was picked up a small number of times. The J gene is TRBJ1-3, the V gene TRBV20-1; no clear D. Germline V gene data show CDR1 as DFQATT and CDR2 as SNEGSKA (reference sequence). The germline V and J ends were trimmed by 1 base and 0 bases, with 4 bases remaining between them. The CDR3 consists of 13 residues. Here the CDR3 reads CSARGSSGNTIYF. CDR3 sequence (DNA): TGCAGTGCTAGAGGATCCTCTGGAAACACCATATATTTT.

This clonotype showed up many times. The chain couples TRBV4-3 to TRBJ2-3; D ambiguous. The CDR3 is 13 amino acids. Trimming left V 4 bases short and J 6 bases short, with 11 bases between. CDR1 and CDR2 from the germline V gene are LGHNA and YSLEER. The CDR3 spells CASSLSAGDTQYF. The CDR3 DNA follows: TGCGCCAGCAGCCTCTCCGCCGGCGATACGCAGTATTTT.

This clonotype appeared a few times. The V gene is TRBV29-1, the J gene TRBJ1-1; possibly TRBD1 for D (6 bases). The CDR3 is 13 amino acids. V gave up 6 bases and J gave up 2 bases, with 13 bases separating them. Germline CDR1 SQVTM, CDR2 ANQGSEA. Written as DNA, the CDR3 is TGCAGCGTCGCTACAGGGTTAAACACTGAAGCTTTCTTT. Its translation: CSVATGLNTEAFF.

The J gene is TRBJ2-1, the V gene TRBV20-1, with TRBD2 identical over 13 bases. The CDR3 extends over 15 amino acids. Germline CDR1 is DFQATT and CDR2 is SNEGSKA (reference sequence). Unmatched junction bases numbered 5, after V lost 3 bases and J lost 6 bases. The CDR3: CSASPGLAGTNEQFF. In DNA, the CDR3 is TGCAGTGCTAGTCCGGGACTAGCGGGGACCAATGAGCAGTTCTTC.

Only a few counts were recorded for this clonotype. The J gene is TRBJ2-5, the V gene TRBV6-2 or TRBV6-3; a weak D match, TRBD2 (6 bases). The V and J ends lost 2 bases and 7 bases respectively, with 20 bases between them. Germline CDR1 is MNHEY and CDR2 is SVGEGT. The CDR3 consists of 16 residues. CDR3 protein: CASSYPLGTPIWTQYF. For the CDR3, the DNA is TGTGCCAGCAGTTACCCCCTCGGGACTCCCATTTGGACCCAGTACTTC.

There are many counts of this clonotype. The chain uses TRBV12-3 or TRBV12-4 and TRBJ1-5; D not resolved. The CDR3 is made up of 13 amino acids. Trimming removed 6 bases at V and 1 base at J, with 7 bases between. CDR3 protein: CASRYDSNQPQHF. In DNA form, the CDR3 reads TGTGCCAGCAGATACGACAGCAATCAGCCCCAGCATTTT.

J is TRBJ2-7 and V is TRBV5-1; D gene unclear. Germline V gives CDR1 SGHRS, CDR2 YFSETQ. The length of the CDR3 is 13 residues. Trimming cost V 7 bases and J 2 bases, with 13 bases left between them. The CDR3, as DNA: TGCGCCAGCTCTCCGGATCCAACCTACGAGCAGTACTTC. Protein sequence: CASSPDPTYEQYF.

This clonotype was detected many times. V gene TRBV12-3 or TRBV12-4 combines with J gene TRBJ2-7, with TRBD1 identical over 9 bases. The CDR3 is 14 amino acids. V lost 1 base to trimming and J lost 5 bases; unmatched junction nucleotides: 3. CDR3 protein: CASSLGDRADEQYF. DNA for the CDR3: TGTGCCAGCAGTTTAGGGGACAGGGCGGACGAGCAGTACTTC.

This clonotype showed up just a few times. V and J are TRBV10-3 and TRBJ1-6; D may be TRBD1 (5 bases). Trimming stripped 4 bases from V and 5 bases from J, with 12 bases between. The CDR3 is made up of 15 amino acids. Germline CDR1 and CDR2: ENHRY and SYGVKD. CDR3 sequence: CAISGGGLNNSPLHF. The CDR3 DNA reads as TGTGCCATCAGTGGGGGGGGACTTAATAATTCACCCCTCCACTTT.

This chain uses TRBV10-3 with TRBJ2-7; D perhaps matches TRBD1 (5 bases). The V end lost 4 bases, the J end lost 3 bases, and 13 bases lay between the germline ends. The CDR3 covers 14 residues. Germline CDR1 is ENHRY and CDR2 is SYGVKD. The CDR3 sequence is CAISVPDKNYEQYF. The CDR3 DNA is TGTGCCATCAGTGTTCCGGACAAGAACTACGAGCAGTACTTC.

Many counts were recorded for this clonotype. This chain uses TRBV20-1 with TRBJ2-1, with unresolved D. In germline, CDR1 is DFQATT, CDR2 SNEGSKA (reference sequence). The CDR3 loop spans 10 amino acids. V was clipped by 6 bases and J by 6 bases, with 6 bases between them. CDR3 sequence reads: CSALTNEQFF. The CDR3 nucleotides are TGCAGTGCCCTAACCAATGAGCAGTTCTTC.

This clonotype was observed many times. J is TRBJ2-3 and V is TRBV12-3 or TRBV12-4; D is uncertain. V shed 6 bases and J shed 6 bases, with 7 bases lying between them. The CDR3 covers 11 residues. The CDR3 coding sequence is TGTGCCAGCAGCTTCGAGGATACGCAGTATTTT. Translating gives CASSFEDTQYF.

This clonotype came up many times. The chain is built from TRBV29-1 and TRBJ1-2; unclear D gene. CDR3 length equals 14 residues. Germline V gene lookup returns CDR1 SQVTM and CDR2 ANQGSEA. The V end lost 5 bases, the J end lost 0 bases, and 13 bases lay between the germline ends. The CDR3 nucleotides read TGCAGCGTTACCGGGGATAGGGCTAACTATGGCTACACCTTC. Translating it yields CSVTGDRANYGYTF. Filled out from reference TRBV29-1 and TRBJ1-2, the complete variable domain reads SAVISQKPSRDICQRGTSLTIQCQVDSQVTMMFWYRQQPGQSLTLIATANQGSEATYESGFVIDKFPISRPNLTFSTLTVSNMSPEDSSIYLCSVTGDRANYGYTFGSGTRLTVV.

This rearrangement joins TRBV24-1 to TRBJ2-1; 12 bases align to TRBD2. The CDR3 sequence is 17 residues long. Germline CDR1 and CDR2: KGHDR and SFDVKD. The V gene end was trimmed by 0 bases and the J gene end by 4 bases; junction bases not matched to a gene: 3. The CDR3 loop is CATSDLMTSGSYNEQFF. The DNA of the CDR3 is TGTGCCACCAGTGATTTGATGACTAGCGGGAGTTACAATGAGCAGTTCTTC.

This rearrangement joins TRBV10-3 to TRBJ2-3; the D gene could be TRBD1 or TRBD2 (6 bases each). The CDR3 consists of 15 residues. Germline loops: CDR1 ENHRY, CDR2 SYGVKD. The V and J ends lost 0 bases and 3 bases respectively, with 10 bases between them. CDR3 sequence: CAISESWGATDTQYF. DNA for the CDR3: TGTGCCATCAGTGAGTCATGGGGGGCAACAGATACGCAGTATTTT.

This clonotype was detected ten times or more. V and J are TRBV5-1 and TRBJ2-2, with 8 nucleotides matching TRBD1. Looked up from germline, CDR1 is SGHRS and CDR2 is YFSETQ. V lost 4 bases to trimming and J lost 0 bases; unmatched junction nucleotides: 2. The CDR3 runs 15 residues. This CDR3 is CASSGDRSNTGELFF. The CDR3, as DNA: TGCGCCAGCAGCGGGGACAGGTCGAACACCGGGGAGCTGTTTTTT.

This clonotype has at least ten counts. This rearrangement joins TRBV6-6 to TRBJ2-5; the D gene is possibly TRBD2 (5 bases). In germline, CDR1 is MNHNY, CDR2 SVGAGI (reference sequence). V was trimmed by 5 bases and J by 0 bases, leaving 7 bases between them. The CDR3 consists of 13 residues. CDR3 region: CASSTGNQETQYF. The CDR3 DNA reads TGTGCCAGCAGTACGGGAAACCAAGAGACCCAGTACTTC.

This clonotype was picked up a small number of times. The chain is built from TRBV6-5 and TRBJ2-7; D ambiguous. Germline loops: CDR1 MNHEY, CDR2 SVGAGI. V was clipped by 2 bases and J by 5 bases, with 7 bases between them. The CDR3 consists of 12 residues. CDR3 in DNA: TGTGCCAGCAGTTACGCGAAAGACGAGCAGTACTTC. Protein sequence: CASSYAKDEQYF.

The chain carries TRBV9 and TRBJ2-5; D unclear. The CDR3 is 12 residues long. Germline assignment: CDR1 SGDLS and CDR2 YYNGEE. V was shortened by 3 bases and J by 5 bases, with 8 bases between the two germline ends. CDR3 DNA: TGTGCCAGCAGCGGGTTCATGGAGACCCAGTACTTC. It codes for CASSGFMETQYF.

In this sample, this clonotype turned up many times. This sequence joins TRBV27 and TRBJ2-4; 8 bases match TRBD1. The CDR3 runs to 18 residues. CDR1 and CDR2 (germline): MNHEY, SMNVEV (reference sequence). V dropped 7 bases and J dropped 0; count of bases not matched to a gene: 14. The CDR3 loop reads CASTGPGTGLKAKNIQYF. In nucleotides, the CDR3 is TGTGCCAGCACCGGTCCCGGGACAGGACTTAAAGCCAAAAACATTCAGTACTTC.

This chain connects TRBV28 to TRBJ2-1, with TRBD2 matching over 7 bases. V lost 3 bases, J lost 8 bases, and 13 bases stayed unmatched. The length of the CDR3 is 16 residues. CDR1 MDHEN and CDR2 SYDVKM come from the germline V gene. The CDR3 reads CASSFVVGLGDYEQFF. The CDR3 DNA sequence: TGTGCCAGCAGTTTTGTTGTAGGACTAGGAGATTATGAGCAGTTCTTC.

This clonotype was seen more than once but under ten times. The chain links TRBV6-4 to TRBJ1-1; D call uncertain. The V and J ends lost 0 bases and 1 base respectively, with 12 bases between them. This CDR3 contains 16 residues. Per the germline V gene, CDR1 is MRHNA and CDR2 is SNTAGT. CDR3: CASSDSGKGPNTEAFF. As DNA, the CDR3 is TGTGCCAGCAGTGACTCAGGGAAGGGCCCGAACACTGAAGCTTTCTTT.

There are a few counts of this clonotype. The CDR3: CASRGSPGSYEQYF. DNA of the CDR3: TGTGCCAGCAGAGGTTCGCCAGGGTCCTACGAGCAGTACTTC. The chain is built from TRBV2 and TRBJ2-7; TRBD1 is a possible D gene (5 bases). The CDR3 is 14 residues long. Germline values: CDR1 SNHLY, CDR2 FYNNEI. V lost 6 bases and J lost 1, with 13 bases in between.

The sample holds many counts of this clonotype. J is TRBJ2-7 and V is TRBV7-9, with D unresolved. The germline CDR1 and CDR2 sequences are SEHNR and FQNEAQ (reference sequence). V lost 0 bases to trimming and J lost 2 bases, with 17 bases between them. The CDR3 loop spans 17 amino acids. The CDR3 sequence: CASSLAKDTRPPYEQYF. In DNA, the CDR3 is TGTGCCAGCAGCTTAGCGAAAGATACCCGACCCCCCTACGAGCAGTACTTC.

This clonotype was counted between two and nine times. CDR3 protein: CASSSNSAYDNEQFF. CDR3 in DNA: TGTGCCAGCAGCTCAAACAGCGCGTACGACAATGAGCAGTTCTTC. The rearrangement links TRBV9 to TRBJ2-1, with no clear D. Germline CDR1 and CDR2: SGDLS and YYNGEE. The V end was cut by 4 bases, the J end by 5 bases, with 16 bases between. The CDR3 loop spans 15 amino acids.

This clonotype turned up a few times. The chain recombines TRBV12-3 or TRBV12-4 with TRBJ2-7; TRBD2 aligns across 9 bases. V shed 7 bases, J shed 3 bases, and the junction held 7 bases outside the gene matches. The CDR3 has 14 amino acids. The CDR3 spells CASTQRGENYEQYF. The CDR3 DNA reads TGTGCCAGCACGCAGCGGGGGGAAAACTACGAGCAGTACTTC.

J is TRBJ2-2 and V is TRBV10-1; no clear D. The germline gives CDR1 WNHNN, CDR2 SYGVQD (reference sequence). This CDR3 region has 14 residues. V shed 6 bases and J shed 0 bases, with 8 bases lying between them. The CDR3 sequence is CASRETANTGELFF. Written as DNA, the CDR3 is TGCGCCAGCAGGGAAACAGCGAACACCGGGGAGCTGTTTTTT.